These T cell receptor beta chains were read from a single sample in a study of cytomegalovirus exposure and HLA in healthy donors. The data were produced by immunoSEQ multiplex PCR, yet TCRdb's version contains in-frame clones alone and is incomplete. In the table there are some 83,000 clones, roughly 75% of which are singletons. Sequenced input: PBMCs. Receptor source: a man aged 55-75 years in good health and CMV-seronegative. The CDR3 runs from the conserved cysteine through the conserved F or W. The order of the fields is D gene, J gene, clone size, V gene, CDR3 protein, CDR3 DNA. The D gene is left open where the match is weak. The size field is filled for only some rows; it gives once, few, many or a size class.

TRBD1,TRBJ1-6,.,TRBV5-1,CASRERTGNNSPLHF,TGCGCCAGCAGGGAGAGGACAGGGAATAATTCACCCCTCCACTTT
.,TRBJ2-5,.,TRBV6-5,CASKALVMETQYF,TGTGCCAGCAAAGCACTAGTGATGGAGACCCAGTACTTC
.,TRBJ2-5,few,TRBV14,CASSQIAGPLETQYF,TGTGCCAGCAGCCAAATCGCGGGCCCTCTGGAGACCCAGTACTTC
.,TRBJ1-5,.,TRBV12-5,CASGSENQPQHF,TGTGCTAGTGGTTCCGAGAATCAGCCCCAGCATTTT
TRBD1,TRBJ2-7,.,TRBV18,CASSPPAGTGAFF,TGTGCCAGCTCACCACCGGCCGGGACAGGGGCGTTCTTC
TRBD1,TRBJ2-1,.,TRBV9,CASSPRWLGQGEQFF,TGTGCCAGCAGCCCCCGGTGGCTAGGACAGGGTGAGCAGTTCTTC
.,TRBJ2-5,.,TRBV19,CASSMLRGQETQYF,TGTGCCAGTAGTATGTTACGGGGCCAAGAGACCCAGTACTTC
TRBD1,TRBJ1-1,.,TRBV6-5,CASSGQGRRVRAFF,TGTGCCAGCAGTGGACAGGGGCGGAGGGTGAGGGCTTTCTTT
.,TRBJ1-2,.,TRBV5-1,CASSLVAVPANYGYTF,TGCGCCAGCAGCTTGGTGGCAGTGCCAGCTAACTATGGCTACACCTTC
TRBD1,TRBJ2-5,.,TRBV5-4,CASSLAGGRARETQYF,TGTGCCAGCAGCTTGGCAGGGGGTCGGGCGCGTGAGACCCAGTACTTC
.,TRBJ1-1,.,TRBV5-6,CASSPRQTGGVNTEAFF,TGTGCCAGCAGCCCCCGACAGACCGGCGGGGTGAACACTGAAGCTTTCTTT
.,TRBJ2-7,few,TRBV4-1,CASSQDNSWGIEQYF,TGCGCCAGCAGCCAAGATAATAGTTGGGGCATCGAGCAGTACTTC
TRBD2,TRBJ2-7,.,TRBV2,CASSARTSDGYEQYF,TGTGCCAGCAGTGCTAGGACTAGCGACGGCTACGAGCAGTACTTC
TRBD1,TRBJ2-7,once,TRBV6-5,CASSYSIGTESYEQYF,TGTGCCAGCAGTTACTCGATTGGGACAGAGTCCTACGAGCAGTACTTC
TRBD2,TRBJ2-5,.,TRBV9,CASSARLAGVETQYF,TGTGCCAGCAGCGCCCGACTAGCGGGGGTGGAGACCCAGTACTTC
TRBD1,TRBJ2-2,.,TRBV19,CASSVRQGASTGELFF,TGTGCCAGTAGTGTGCGACAGGGGGCCTCCACCGGGGAGCTGTTTTTT
.,TRBJ2-3,.,TRBV27,CASSLLGGSADTQYF,TGTGCCAGCAGTCTTCTCGGAGGGTCAGCAGATACGCAGTATTTT
TRBD2,TRBJ2-3,.,TRBV11-3,CASSLGGLATDTQYF,TGTGCCAGCAGCTTAGGGGGACTAGCAACGGATACGCAGTATTTT
.,TRBJ1-1,.,TRBV6-5,CASSYGRVAEAFF,TGTGCCAGCAGTTACGGGAGGGTCGCTGAAGCTTTCTTT
.,TRBJ1-1,.,TRBV10-3,CAISESQNTEAFF,TGTGCCATCAGTGAATCCCAGAACACTGAAGCTTTCTTT
.,TRBJ2-7,.,TRBV10-2,CASSVRYYEQYF,TGCGCCAGCAGTGTCCGCTACTACGAGCAGTACTTC
TRBD1,TRBJ2-7,.,TRBV5-1,CASSYDRAYEQYF,TGCGCCAGCAGCTATGACAGGGCCTACGAGCAGTACTTC
TRBD2,TRBJ2-1,.,TRBV9,CASSPQRGIYNEQFF,TGTGCCAGCAGCCCGCAGCGGGGGATCTACAATGAGCAGTTCTTC
TRBD2,TRBJ2-5,.,TRBV15,CATSRDPGGSSQPYF,TGTGCCACCAGCAGAGATCCGGGAGGCAGCTCACAGCCGTACTTC
.,TRBJ2-7,.,TRBV9,CASSVDGGTSYEQYF,TGTGCCAGCAGCGTAGACGGGGGGACATCTTACGAGCAGTACTTC
TRBD2,TRBJ2-3,.,TRBV9,CASSGLATMTSTDTQYF,TGTGCCAGCAGCGGACTAGCGACGATGACTAGCACAGATACGCAGTATTTT
TRBD1,TRBJ2-7,.,TRBV29-1,CSVDSYQAGQGNEQYF,TGCAGCGTTGATTCCTACCAAGCGGGACAGGGGAACGAGCAGTACTTC
.,TRBJ1-6,.,TRBV7-3,CASSLTGDNSPLHF,TGTGCCAGCAGCTTAACCGGTGATAATTCACCCCTCCACTTT
TRBD2,TRBJ2-3,.,TRBV27,CASTSSGGDTDTQYF,TGTGCCAGCACCTCGTCCGGGGGGGACACAGATACGCAGTATTTT
TRBD2,TRBJ2-5,.,TRBV5-8,CASSFVRGAGETQYF,TGTGCCAGCAGCTTCGTGCGGGGGGCTGGGGAGACCCAGTACTTC
TRBD2,TRBJ2-1,few,TRBV6-1,CATGSTSGGGNEQFF,TGTGCCACCGGCTCGACTAGCGGGGGGGGGAATGAGCAGTTCTTC
.,TRBJ1-5,.,TRBV12-5,CASGFGGNQPQHF,TGTGCTAGTGGCTTCGGGGGCAATCAGCCCCAGCATTTT
TRBD1,TRBJ1-1,.,TRBV27,CASSLGDRGRTEAFF,TGTGCCAGCAGTTTAGGTGACAGGGGGAGGACTGAAGCTTTCTTT
.,TRBJ1-6,.,TRBV7-9,CASSPTGSNSPLHF,TGTGCCAGCAGCCCCACAGGGAGCAATTCACCCCTCCACTTT
.,TRBJ2-3,.,TRBV18,CASSGRAGGLNTQYF,TGTGCCAGCTCCGGGCGGGCAGGTGGATTAAATACGCAGTATTTT
TRBD2,TRBJ2-7,.,TRBV30,CAWRRGYSYEQYF,TGTGCCTGGAGGCGGGGGTACTCCTACGAGCAGTACTTC
.,TRBJ2-7,.,TRBV9,CASSGGPRGSGPTANEQYF,TGTGCCAGCAGCGGGGGGCCCCGGGGTTCAGGGCCGACCGCGAACGAGCAGTACTTC
.,TRBJ2-5,.,TRBV11-2,CASSFNSQETQYF,TGTGCCAGCAGCTTCAACAGCCAGGAGACCCAGTACTTC
TRBD1,TRBJ1-3,.,TRBV9,CASSSEGAGGNTIYF,TGTGCCAGCAGCTCCGAGGGGGCGGGGGGAAACACCATATATTTT
.,TRBJ1-1,.,TRBV7-3,CASSFGGNTEAFF,TGTGCCAGCAGCTTCGGGGGGAACACTGAAGCTTTCTTT
TRBD2,TRBJ2-1,.,TRBV9,CASSLWGSGSYNEQFF,TGTGCCAGCAGCCTATGGGGTAGCGGGTCGTACAATGAGCAGTTCTTC
.,TRBJ1-2,.,TRBV6-5,CATGIEGPSYGYTF,TGTGCCACAGGGATCGAAGGCCCATCCTATGGCTACACCTTC
.,TRBJ2-5,.,TRBV7-7,CASSLGFRGETQYF,TGTGCTAGCAGCTTAGGGTTTAGGGGCGAGACCCAGTACTTC
.,TRBJ2-2,.,TRBV7-7,CASSPSAAQNTGELFF,TGTGCTAGCAGCCCGAGCGCGGCCCAGAACACCGGGGAGCTGTTTTTT
.,TRBJ1-2,few,TRBV7-9,CASSPGHYYGYTF,TGTGCCAGCAGCCCGGGACACTACTATGGCTACACCTTC